These 16 T cell receptor beta chains originate from one sample sequenced in a study of identical twins. Via MiXCR, TCRdb re-called the 5' RACE reads, giving one row per CDR3 protein. The table records about 470,000 distinct CDR3 sequences, approximately 24% of them present only once. These data are also associated with another study on T cells expressing NK-cell markers.

Sequenced sample: CD4+ T cells sorted from blood. Receptors were obtained from a woman aged 18-29 years in good health.

V usage is TRBV7-9 and J usage is TRBJ2-1; 15 nucleotides align to TRBD2. From germline, CDR1 is SEHNR and CDR2 FQNEAQ (reference sequence). The J segment lost 8 bases and the V segment lost 5 bases, leaving 10 bases of the junction unmatched. The CDR3 runs 17 residues. In nucleotides, the CDR3 is TGTGCCAGCAGCCCCTCCGGGACTAGCGGGAGGAAGCATGAGCAGTTCTTC. This gives the protein CASSPSGTSGRKHEQFF.

This clonotype was counted a few times. The chain has TRBV7-2 and TRBJ2-4, with D hard to call. Germline V gives CDR1 SGHTA, CDR2 FQGNSA. The CDR3 is 16 residues long. The V end was cut by 1 base, the J end by 0 bases, with 10 bases between. The CDR3 coding sequence is TGTGCCAGCAGCTTAGGGTTGATCGTAGCCAAAAACATTCAGTACTTC. Protein product: CASSLGLIVAKNIQYF.

The genes are TRBV5-6 and TRBJ2-7; no clear D. The V gene lost 0 bases and the J gene lost 4 bases, with 14 bases spanning the gap. This CDR3 has 15 amino acids. Germline values: CDR1 SGHDT, CDR2 YYEEEE. This chain's CDR3 is CASSLVRLGSYEQYF. CDR3 bases: TGTGCCAGCAGCTTGGTGAGGCTTGGATCGTACGAGCAGTACTTC.

This clonotype was counted ten times or more. This chain uses TRBV7-9 with TRBJ2-7; D is unresolved. Germline assignment: CDR1 SEHNR and CDR2 FQNEAQ (reference sequence). The CDR3 totals 13 residues. With 3 bases removed from V and 3 bases from J, the gap between germline ends came to 9 bases. The CDR3: CASSFKGNYEQYF. CDR3 DNA sequence: TGTGCCAGCAGCTTCAAAGGGAACTACGAGCAGTACTTC.

The chain employs TRBV4-2 and TRBJ2-1; 13 nucleotides line up with TRBD2. J gave up 0 bases and V 4 bases, and 12 bases lay outside the gene matches. This CDR3 is built from 20 residues. Germline V CDR1 and CDR2: LGHNA, YNFKEQ. The CDR3 nucleotides read TGTGCCAGCAGCCCACCCCCCGGACTAGCGGGGGCCGGCTCCTACAATGAGCAGTTCTTC. The encoded protein is CASSPPPGLAGAGSYNEQFF.

This clonotype was detected many times. The V call is TRBV29-1, the J call TRBJ1-2; 11 nucleotides line up with TRBD1. With V trimmed by 6 bases and J by 3 bases, 0 bases remained unmatched. Germline V gene lookup returns CDR1 SQVTM and CDR2 ANQGSEA. The CDR3 extends over 12 amino acids. The CDR3 bases are TGCAGCGTGGGACAGGGGGACTATGGCTACACCTTC. This translates into CSVGQGDYGYTF.

This clonotype has only a few counts. This chain connects TRBV6-2 or TRBV6-3 to TRBJ2-1; TRBD2 matches 10 bases. The CDR3 spans 14 residues. Looked up from germline, CDR1 is MNHEY and CDR2 is SVGEGT. V was clipped by 9 bases and J by 0 bases; unmatched bases: 2. DNA of the CDR3: TGTGCCAGACCTAGCGGGAGCTCCTACAATGAGCAGTTCTTC. Residues: CARPSGSSYNEQFF.

The chain employs TRBV6-2 or TRBV6-3 and TRBJ2-7; D remains ambiguous. This CDR3 comprises 13 residues. Germline V CDR1 and CDR2: MNHEY, SVGEGT. V was cut by 3 bases and J by 3 bases, with 9 bases left in between. CDR3 region: CASSYLAVYEQYF. The CDR3 DNA reads TGTGCCAGCAGTTATTTGGCAGTCTACGAGCAGTACTTC.

V is TRBV9 and J is TRBJ2-3, with D tentatively TRBD2 (6 bases). CDR1 SGDLS and CDR2 YYNGEE come from the germline V gene. The V end was cut by 0 bases, the J end by 10 bases, with 21 bases between. The CDR3 extends over 16 amino acids. The CDR3 region has the DNA TGTGCCAGCAGCGTAGGGTGGCGGGGACCCCCTCAATCGCAGTATTTT. This codes for CASSVGWRGPPQSQYF.

J is TRBJ2-2 and V is TRBV2, with TRBD2 matching over 8 bases. CDR3 length: 15 residues. Germline values: CDR1 SNHLY, CDR2 FYNNEI. V lost 7 bases to trimming and J lost 0 bases; unmatched junction nucleotides: 4. DNA of the CDR3: TGTGCCAGCACTCGGGAGGGGGCGAACACCGGGGAGCTGTTTTTT. Amino acids: CASTREGANTGELFF.

This clonotype was picked up a small number of times. This chain joins TRBV7-8 and TRBJ2-7, with D maybe TRBD2 (5 bases). This CDR3 region has 15 residues. Germline V CDR1 and CDR2: SGHVS, FQNEAQ. Deletions cut 6 bases from V and 6 bases from J, with 21 bases between. This CDR3 is CASRASRGTTTEQYF. CDR3 bases: TGTGCCAGCAGGGCAAGCCGGGGTACGACTACCGAGCAGTACTTC.

This clonotype was recorded at least ten times. V gene TRBV27 combines with J gene TRBJ2-5, with 7 bases matching TRBD2. This CDR3 spans 14 amino acids. The V gene end was trimmed by 2 bases and the J gene end by 3 bases; junction bases not matched to a gene: 3. Germline V gene lookup returns CDR1 MNHEY and CDR2 SMNVEV (reference sequence). CDR3 protein: CASSLAGDKETQYF. Written as DNA, the CDR3 is TGTGCCAGCAGTTTAGCGGGGGATAAAGAGACCCAGTACTTC.

The chain joins TRBV11-2 to TRBJ2-7, with a tentative D call TRBD1 (5 bases). This CDR3 has 14 residues. Germline V gene data show CDR1 as SGHAT and CDR2 as FQNNGV. The V and J ends lost 5 bases and 2 bases respectively, with 13 bases between them. The CDR3 here is CASSNRAGPYEQYF. The CDR3 DNA reads TGTGCCAGCAGCAACCGAGCAGGGCCCTACGAGCAGTACTTC.

The chain carries TRBV3-1 and TRBJ2-7; 8 positions agree with TRBD2. Trimming at V came to 1 base and at J to 2 bases, leaving 4 bases not matched to a gene. Germline CDR1 reads LGHDT; CDR2 reads YNNKEL (reference sequence). There are 15 residues in the CDR3. The CDR3 loop reads CASSQGGRPPYEQYF. CDR3 DNA sequence: TGTGCCAGCAGCCAAGGCGGGAGGCCCCCCTACGAGCAGTACTTC.

This clonotype has more than one count but fewer than ten. The genes are TRBV20-1 and TRBJ2-1, with 9 bases lining up with TRBD2. The V segment lost 5 bases and the J segment 4 bases; nucleotides outside the gene matches: 6. The CDR3 sequence is 14 residues long. Germline V lookup: CDR1 DFQATT, CDR2 SNEGSKA (reference sequence). DNA for the CDR3: TGCAGTGCTGCGGCGGGAGGGCTTTACAATGAGCAGTTCTTC. Translating gives CSAAAGGLYNEQFF.

This clonotype came up a few times. The rearrangement uses TRBV9 and TRBJ2-1; the D is unclear. The CDR3 length is 12 residues. V gave up 0 bases and J gave up 5 bases, with 3 bases separating them. Germline CDR1 and CDR2: SGDLS and YYNGEE. Written as DNA, the CDR3 is TGTGCCAGCAGCGTAGATGACAATGAGCAGTTCTTC. This translates into CASSVDDNEQFF. Complete variable domain (other parts from reference TRBV9 and TRBJ2-1): DSGVTQTPKHLITATGQRVTLRCSPRSGDLSVYWYQQSLDQGLQFLIQYYNGEERAKGNILERFSAQQFPDLHSELNLSSLELGDSALYFCASSVDDNEQFFGPGTRLTVL.